One and the same sample provided the 6 T cell receptor beta chains below, sequenced in a study of shared clonotypes between healthy human individuals. Using immunoSEQ multiplex PCR, the repertoire was profiled, and TCRdb retains in-frame clones only, with some absent. The sample consists of 2,500,000 or so clones, approximately 92% of them appearing once. Material: naive CD4+ T cells sorted from blood. Subset meaning: CD45RA+ positively selected. The receptor set was obtained from a man between 18 and 29 years old in good health.

This rearrangement joins TRBV28 to TRBJ2-7, with 10 bases aligning to TRBD1. This CDR3 contains 14 residues. V shed 4 bases, J shed 3 bases, and the junction held 3 bases outside the gene matches. Germline V CDR1 and CDR2: MDHEN, SYDVKM. CDR3 residues: CASSWGTGDYEQYF. CDR3 nucleotide sequence: TGTGCCAGCAGTTGGGGGACAGGGGACTACGAGCAGTACTTC.

The V and J genes are TRBV19 and TRBJ1-1; D remains unclear. Trimming took off 7 bases at V and 4 bases at J, with 16 bases between the two ends. The germline V gene encodes CDR1 LNHDA and CDR2 SQIVND (reference sequence). CDR3 length: 14 residues. Here the CDR3 reads CASTQFPGVTEAFF. Here the CDR3 DNA reads TGTGCCAGTACCCAATTTCCAGGTGTCACTGAAGCTTTCTTT.

The chain recombines TRBV6-6 with TRBJ1-2; TRBD1 matches 9 bases. V lost 4 bases to trimming and J lost 6 bases; unmatched junction nucleotides: 6. The CDR3 consists of 14 residues. Germline V gene sequence: CDR1 MNHNY, CDR2 SVGAGI (reference sequence). CDR3 DNA: TGTGCCAGCAGTTCTACGGACAGGGGCAATGGCTACACCTTC. This encodes CASSSTDRGNGYTF.

In its sample, this clone was seen once. The chain combines TRBV29-1 with TRBJ2-7; TRBD2 matches 12 bases. Germline-derived CDR1 and CDR2 are SQVTM and ANQGSEA. The V segment lost 5 bases and the J segment 0 bases; nucleotides outside the gene matches: 2. The CDR3 runs 14 residues. The CDR3 region is CSVLAGGPSYEQYF. The CDR3 coding sequence is TGCAGCGTTCTAGCGGGAGGGCCCTCCTACGAGCAGTACTTC.

In its sample, this clone was seen a few times. The same CDR3 can be traced to other DNA sequences in this sample. This chain connects TRBV6-5 to TRBJ2-6, with D tentatively TRBD1 or TRBD2 (5 bases each). The germline V gene encodes CDR1 MNHEY and CDR2 SVGAGI. The CDR3 is 15 residues long. V was pared by 2 bases and J by 0 bases, with 5 bases between. CDR3: CASSYGGSGANVLTF. CDR3 nucleotide sequence: TGTGCCAGCAGTTACGGGGGCTCTGGGGCCAACGTCCTGACTTTC.

The V call is TRBV5-4, the J call TRBJ1-6, with 8 bases matching TRBD1. This CDR3 region has 15 residues. CDR1 is SGHNT, CDR2 YYREEE, per germline (reference sequence). The J segment lost 9 bases and the V segment lost 4 bases, leaving 9 bases of the junction unmatched. The CDR3 coding sequence is TGTGCCAGCAGCGATGGACAGGGAGGGAGTTCACCCCTCCACTTT. It is translated as CASSDGQGGSSPLHF.